Listed here are 16 T cell receptor beta chains from one sample, sequenced in a study of cytomegalovirus exposure and HLA in healthy donors. Primers included in the PCR were 60 Vbeta and 13 Jbeta primers. Here immunoSEQ multiplex PCR was the method, and the copy in TCRdb shows in-frame clones only, minus some. The sample carries 150,000 to 200,000 clones, roughly 79% recorded once. Sequenced input: PBMCs. These receptors were collected from a woman between 40 and 55 years old in good health and CMV-seronegative.

This sequence joins TRBV6-6 and TRBJ2-1; 7 nucleotides line up with TRBD2. The CDR3 has 15 residues. CDR1 is MNHNY and CDR2 is SVGAGI in the germline V gene (reference sequence). The ends lost 7 bases at V and 8 bases at J; junction bases unmatched: 14. This CDR3 is CASNLRGGSSDEQFF. DNA for the CDR3: TGTGCCAGCAACCTTCGGGGCGGGAGCTCGGATGAGCAGTTCTTC.

For the CDR3, the DNA is TGTGCCAGCCAGTCGGACAGGGGGTATAATTCACCCCTCCACTTT. Protein: CASQSDRGYNSPLHF. This chain connects TRBV2 to TRBJ1-6, with 10 bases that match TRBD1. Trimming took 8 bases from V and 4 from J; bases not matched to a gene: 5. The CDR3 runs 15 residues. Germline V gene lookup returns CDR1 SNHLY and CDR2 FYNNEI.

The V gene is TRBV30, the J gene TRBJ2-1; D is possibly TRBD2 (6 bases). This CDR3 spans 13 amino acids. Trimming removed 4 bases from V and 9 bases from J, with 16 bases in between. The germline CDR1 and CDR2 sequences are GTSNPN and SVGIG (reference sequence). CDR3 bases: TGTGCCTGGATGGGCGGGAAGGGCAGTGAGCAGTTCTTC. Protein product: CAWMGGKGSEQFF.

The J gene is TRBJ2-1, the V gene TRBV7-2, with 10 bases fitting TRBD1. V dropped 5 bases and J dropped 8; count of bases not matched to a gene: 3. The CDR3 has 13 amino acids. Per the germline V gene, CDR1 is SGHTA and CDR2 is FQGNSA. CDR3 DNA: TGTGCCAGCAGCCCCGGGACAGGGGATGAGCAGTTCTTC. Its translation: CASSPGTGDEQFF. The complete variable domain, with remaining parts taken from reference TRBV7-2 and TRBJ2-1, reads GAGVSQSPSNKVTEKGKDVELRCDPISGHTALYWYRQSLGQGLEFLIYFQGNSAPDKSGLPSDRFSAERTGGSVSTLTIQRTQQEDSAVYLCASSPGTGDEQFFGPGTRLTVL.

This clone occurred a few times. One end of the junction is discordant with germline, which a read error may explain. J is TRBJ1-5 and V is TRBV6-6; D is undetermined. Germline CDR1 is MNHNY and CDR2 is SVGAGI (reference sequence). This CDR3 is 13 amino acids long. DNA of the CDR3: TGTGCCAGCATACAAAGTAGCGATCAGCCCCAGCATTTT. Translation: CASIQSSDQPQHF.

In DNA, the CDR3 is TGTGCCAGCTCACCATACGAGGACAGGGTCGAGCAGTACTTC. Amino acids: CASSPYEDRVEQYF. The rearrangement joins TRBV18 to TRBJ2-7; 8 nucleotides line up with TRBD1. The CDR3 has 14 amino acids. V was pared by 2 bases and J by 6 bases, with 6 bases of the junction left unmatched. The germline CDR1 and CDR2 sequences are KGHSH and LQKENI.

In this sample, this clone turned up once. The genes are TRBV18 and TRBJ2-1, with TRBD2 matching 12 bases. Germline lookup yields CDR1 KGHSH and CDR2 LQKENI. J gave up 8 bases and V 1 base, and 3 bases lay outside the gene matches. The CDR3 runs to 15 residues. The CDR3 DNA follows: TGTGCCAGCTCACCACTGACTAGCGGGAGACATGAGCAGTTCTTC. It is translated as CASSPLTSGRHEQFF.

This sequence joins TRBV15 and TRBJ1-2, with a weak D call TRBD1 (6 bases). The germline V gene has CDR1 LNHNV and CDR2 YYDKDF (reference sequence). V was pared by 0 bases and J by 6 bases, with 17 bases between. CDR3 length: 16 residues. The CDR3 region is CATSRDFGGPYHGYTF. CDR3 nucleotides: TGTGCCACCAGCAGAGATTTCGGGGGGCCCTACCATGGCTACACCTTC.

This clone appeared a few times. J is TRBJ1-5 and V is TRBV5-1; weak D call: TRBD1 (6 bases). The V gene's germline CDR1 is SGHRS and CDR2 YFSETQ. This CDR3 region has 15 residues. V was cut by 0 bases and J by 2 bases, with 9 bases left in between. The DNA of the CDR3 is TGCGCCAGCAGCTTGGTAGCAGGGGGCAATCAGCCCCAGCATTTT. Its protein product is CASSLVAGGNQPQHF.

The rearrangement links TRBV14 to TRBJ1-1; D not resolved. Deletions cut 5 bases from V and 0 bases from J, with 7 bases between. Germline-derived CDR1 and CDR2 are SGHDN and FVKESK. CDR3 length equals 13 residues. The CDR3 nucleotides read TGTGCCAGCAGCAGAGACATGAACACTGAAGCTTTCTTT. It translates to CASSRDMNTEAFF. The full variable domain, its missing parts supplied by reference TRBV14 and TRBJ1-1, is EAGVTQFPSHSVIEKGQTVTLRCDPISGHDNLYWYRRVMGKEIKFLLHFVKESKQDESGMPNNRFLAERTGGTYSTLKVQPAELEDSGVYFCASSRDMNTEAFFGQGTRLTVV.

V is TRBV11-3 and J is TRBJ1-4; D gene uncertain. V lost 3 bases and J lost 6, with 5 bases in between. CDR3 length equals 12 residues. Germline values: CDR1 SGHNT, CDR2 YENEEA. CDR3 in DNA: TGTGCCAGCAGCTTCCGGGATGAAAAACTGTTTTTT. This translates into CASSFRDEKLFF.

Written as DNA, the CDR3 is TGCGCCAGCAGCTCCACAGGCGCAGCCACCGGGGAGCTGTTTTTT. Translating it yields CASSSTGAATGELFF. The rearrangement links TRBV4-1 to TRBJ2-2, with D perhaps TRBD1 (5 bases). In germline, CDR1 is MGHRA, CDR2 YSYEKL. This CDR3 has 15 residues. V was clipped by 5 bases and J by 4 bases, with 14 bases between them.

The rearrangement joins TRBV2 to TRBJ2-5, with TRBD1 identical over 8 bases. The trim removed 4 bases at V and 4 bases at J, leaving 5 bases unmatched. CDR3 length: 14 amino acids. Germline V CDR1 and CDR2: SNHLY, FYNNEI. This CDR3 reads CASSGQGAGETQYF. In nucleotides, the CDR3 is TGTGCCAGCAGTGGTCAGGGGGCGGGAGAGACCCAGTACTTC.

The chain is built from TRBV5-4 and TRBJ1-1; 7 bases match TRBD1. CDR1 is SGHNT and CDR2 is YYREEE in the germline V gene (reference sequence). Trimming at V came to 0 bases and at J to 1 base, leaving 3 bases not matched to a gene. The CDR3 contains 15 residues. The CDR3 is CASSLAQGGNTEAFF. The CDR3 bases are TGTGCCAGCAGCTTGGCCCAGGGGGGGAACACTGAAGCTTTCTTT.

A few counts support this clone. The chain recombines TRBV5-4 with TRBJ2-2; TRBD1 matches at 7 bases. V lost 4 bases and J lost 6; bases outside the gene matches: 12. Per germline, CDR1 SGHNT and CDR2 YYREEE (reference sequence). CDR3 length: 16 amino acids. The CDR3 protein is CASSPETGSRAGELFF. For the CDR3, the DNA is TGTGCCAGCAGCCCAGAGACAGGGAGTCGGGCCGGGGAGCTGTTTTTT.

The V call is TRBV2, the J call TRBJ1-1, with 8 bases aligning to TRBD1. V lost 3 bases, J lost 8 bases, and 5 bases stayed unmatched. Germline CDR1 SNHLY, CDR2 FYNNEI. The CDR3 contains 13 residues. The CDR3 region has the DNA TGTGCCAGCAGTGAGGGTACAGGGGGGGAAGCTTTCTTT. As protein: CASSEGTGGEAFF. Using reference TRBV2 and TRBJ1-1 for the parts outside the CDR3, the full variable domain is EPEVTQTPSHQVTQMGQEVILRCVPISNHLYFYWYRQILGQKVEFLVSFYNNEISEKSEIFDDQFSVERPDGSNFTLKIRSTKLEDSAMYFCASSEGTGGEAFFGQGTRLTVV.